This entry lists 30 T cell receptor beta chains sequenced from one sample in a study of neurological immune-mediated disorders. TCRdb recomputed calls from the 5' RACE reads with MiXCR, one row per CDR3 protein. The table records 45,000 to 70,000 distinct CDR3 sequences, about 4.2% of them present only once. Sequencing was done on a sample of PBMCs. The receptors originated from a man in his forties or fifties with multiple sclerosis.

This clonotype has ten or more counts. This chain links TRBV15 with TRBJ1-1; D perhaps matches TRBD1 (6 bases). Trimming shortened V by 5 bases and J by 0 bases, and 10 bases separated the two germline ends. The V gene's germline CDR1 is LNHNV and CDR2 YYDKDF (reference sequence). The CDR3 contains 14 residues. CDR3 nucleotide sequence: TGTGCCACCAGCCCGGACAGCTTGAACACTGAAGCTTTCTTT. This codes for CATSPDSLNTEAFF.

This clonotype was seen at least ten times. Germline is not matched at one junction end, which may reflect a read error. This chain joins TRBV20-1 and TRBJ1-5; TRBD1 might be the D (6 bases). Germline CDR1 reads DFQATT; CDR2 reads SNEGSKA (reference sequence). The CDR3 is 12 residues long. The CDR3 bases are TGCAGTGCTGGGGGGGGCAATCAGCCCCAGAATTTT. Encoded protein: CSAGGGNQPQNF.

On this clonotype itself: This may be a read error, as it is one base from a much larger clone. This chain uses TRBV5-1 with TRBJ2-3, with D hard to call. The CDR3 spans 11 residues. Germline lookup yields CDR1 SGHRS and CDR2 YFSETQ. In DNA, the CDR3 is TGCGCCAGCAGATTGGCTGATACGCAGTATTTT. Its translation: CASRLADTQYF.

Many counts were recorded for this clonotype. The chain combines TRBV9 with TRBJ2-7; no firm D call. The CDR3 is made up of 14 amino acids. V lost 4 bases to trimming and J lost 0 bases, with 11 bases between them. The germline V gene encodes CDR1 SGDLS and CDR2 YYNGEE. CDR3 sequence reads: CASSRLGNSYEQYF. Written as DNA, the CDR3 is TGTGCCAGCAGCCGTCTGGGGAACTCCTACGAGCAGTACTTC.

Regarding this clonotype: Here the CDR3 omits its conserved ending phenylalanine or tryptophan, so a read error is the likely source. V is TRBV7-9 and J is TRBJ2-7; 9 bases line up with TRBD2. V trimming: 7 bases; J trimming: 9 bases; junction bases outside the gene matches: 10. CDR3 length equals 13 residues. CDR1 is SEHNR, CDR2 FQNEAQ, per germline (reference sequence). CDR3 coding DNA: TGTGCCAGCACCTCTAGCGGGACTTTGGGGCAGTACAAC. It is translated as CASTSSGTLGQYN.

This clonotype occurred many times. This chain uses TRBV5-1 with TRBJ2-1; tentative D call: TRBD1 (6 bases). Looked up from germline, CDR1 is SGHRS and CDR2 is YFSETQ. Trimming pared 4 bases from V and 4 bases from J, leaving 15 bases between. This CDR3 is built from 15 residues. The CDR3 loop is CASSPGLGAYNEQFF. The CDR3 nucleotides are TGCGCCAGCAGCCCGGGGCTGGGGGCGTACAATGAGCAGTTCTTC.

This clonotype appeared many times. V gene TRBV11-3 combines with J gene TRBJ2-3; TRBD2 matches 13 bases. Unmatched junction bases numbered 5, after V lost 4 bases and J lost 4 bases. Germline values: CDR1 SGHNT, CDR2 YENEEA. The length of the CDR3 is 16 residues. CDR3 sequence: CASSSRTSGGPDTQYF. As DNA, the CDR3 is TGTGCCAGCAGCTCGCGGACTAGCGGGGGCCCAGATACGCAGTATTTT.

The sample holds many counts of this clonotype. This chain joins TRBV5-5 and TRBJ1-5, with TRBD1 matching over 7 bases. Germline assignment: CDR1 SGHKS and CDR2 YYEKEE (reference sequence). The CDR3 has 15 residues. J was trimmed by 8 bases and V by 5 bases; bases with no gene match: 13. CDR3 nucleotide sequence: TGTGCCAGCAGAACCACAGGGGTTGGATCCGAGCCCCAGCATTTT. This sequence encodes CASRTTGVGSEPQHF. The whole variable domain, remainder taken from reference TRBV5-5 and TRBJ1-5, is DAGVTQSPTHLIKTRGQQVTLRCSPISGHKSVSWYQQVLGQGPQFIFQYYEKEERGRGNFPDRFSARQFPNYSSELNVNALLLGDSALYLCASRTTGVGSEPQHFGDGTRLSIL.

Ten or more counts support this clonotype. V gene TRBV5-5 combines with J gene TRBJ2-7, with D tentatively TRBD2 (5 bases). The CDR3 is made up of 13 amino acids. The germline V gene has CDR1 SGHKS and CDR2 YYEKEE (reference sequence). Trimming left V 3 bases short and J 2 bases short, with 9 bases between. The CDR3 sequence is CASSSGLTYEQYF. In nucleotides, the CDR3 is TGTGCCAGCAGCTCCGGACTGACCTACGAGCAGTACTTC.

This clonotype was observed at least ten times. The chain employs TRBV12-3 or TRBV12-4 and TRBJ2-1, with unresolved D. CDR3 length equals 14 residues. Trimming pared 3 bases from V and 5 bases from J, leaving 11 bases between. This CDR3 reads CASSLQGFNNEQFF. The CDR3, as DNA: TGTGCCAGCAGTTTGCAAGGGTTTAACAATGAGCAGTTCTTC.

At least ten counts were recorded for this clonotype. The J gene is TRBJ2-1, the V gene TRBV27; 7 bases align to TRBD2. CDR3 length equals 15 residues. V lost 7 bases and J lost 0; bases outside the gene matches: 6. The germline gives CDR1 MNHEY, CDR2 SMNVEV (reference sequence). The CDR3 reads CASTQAGSSYNEQFF. In DNA, the CDR3 is TGTGCCAGCACCCAAGCGGGAAGCTCCTACAATGAGCAGTTCTTC.

The rearrangement links TRBV7-9 to TRBJ1-5; weak D call: TRBD1 (6 bases). The germline V gene encodes CDR1 SEHNR and CDR2 FQNEAQ (reference sequence). V lost 5 bases to trimming and J lost 2 bases, with 10 bases between them. The CDR3 loop spans 14 amino acids. Here the CDR3 DNA reads TGTGCCAGCAGCAAGGGGGAAGGCAATCAGCCCCAGCATTTT. This gives the protein CASSKGEGNQPQHF.

This clonotype was seen ten or more times. This sequence joins TRBV20-1 and TRBJ2-1, with TRBD2 as a possible D gene (6 bases). This CDR3 spans 14 amino acids. Germline assignment: CDR1 DFQATT and CDR2 SNEGSKA (reference sequence). V was cut by 6 bases and J by 4 bases, with 16 bases left in between. CDR3 loop: CSAMRGAAYNEQFF. For the CDR3, the DNA is TGCAGTGCCATGCGGGGAGCAGCTTACAATGAGCAGTTCTTC.

This clonotype came up many times. The chain joins TRBV2 to TRBJ1-5; 8 bases fit TRBD1. The trim removed 6 bases at V and 7 bases at J, leaving 5 bases unmatched. This CDR3 comprises 13 residues. Germline CDR1 is SNHLY and CDR2 is FYNNEI. Here the CDR3 reads CASRETGVQPQHF. CDR3 nucleotide sequence: TGTGCCAGCAGGGAGACAGGGGTACAGCCCCAGCATTTT.

This clonotype was counted ten times or more. The genes are TRBV10-3 and TRBJ2-3; TRBD1 or TRBD2 may be the D gene (5 bases each). V lost 7 bases and J 1 base, leaving 9 bases between the germline ends. Looked up from germline, CDR1 is ENHRY and CDR2 is SYGVKD. The CDR3 runs 13 residues. The CDR3 nucleotides read TGTGCCATCAACTCGGGACGCACAGATACGCAGTATTTT. It translates to CAINSGRTDTQYF.

Only a few counts were recorded for this clonotype. The V and J genes are TRBV5-1 and TRBJ2-1, with D uncertain. V was pared by 3 bases and J by 0 bases, with 7 bases between. CDR3 length: 14 amino acids. CDR1 and CDR2 (germline): SGHRS, YFSETQ. The CDR3 loop reads CASSSLGSYNEQFF. Here the CDR3 DNA reads TGCGCCAGCAGCTCATTAGGCTCCTACAATGAGCAGTTCTTC. The entire variable domain, with the rest obtained from reference TRBV5-1 and TRBJ2-1, is as follows: KAGVTQTPRYLIKTRGQQVTLSCSPISGHRSVSWYQQTPGQGLQFLFEYFSETQRNKGNFPGRFSGRQFSNSRSEMNVSTLELGDSALYLCASSSLGSYNEQFFGPGTRLTVL.

Many counts were recorded for this clonotype. The rearrangement links TRBV28 to TRBJ1-4; 8 bases fit TRBD1. The CDR3 runs to 13 residues. CDR1 and CDR2 from the germline V gene are MDHEN and SYDVKM. Trimming removed 6 bases from V and 11 bases from J; junction bases left unmatched: 8. This chain's CDR3 is CASRTQGAWKLFF. CDR3 DNA sequence: TGTGCCAGCAGGACTCAGGGGGCGTGGAAACTGTTTTTT.

This clonotype appeared many times. This chain uses TRBV5-1 with TRBJ1-1; D perhaps matches TRBD1 (6 bases). This CDR3 region has 14 residues. Looked up from germline, CDR1 is SGHRS and CDR2 is YFSETQ. V shed 7 bases and J shed 5 bases, with 18 bases lying between them. CDR3 nucleotide sequence: TGCGCCAGCGCAAACAGGGACCGGGGAACTGAAGCTTTCTTT. It encodes CASANRDRGTEAFF.

This clonotype was recorded many times. The V call is TRBV5-1, the J call TRBJ2-4, with D tentatively TRBD2 (5 bases). V was pared by 0 bases and J by 0 bases, with 10 bases between. This CDR3 region has 16 residues. Germline V gene data show CDR1 as SGHRS and CDR2 as YFSETQ. This CDR3 is CASSLAGGLAKNIQYF. The CDR3 region has the DNA TGCGCCAGCAGCTTGGCGGGCGGGCTAGCCAAAAACATTCAGTACTTC.

Ten or more counts support this clonotype. The chain is built from TRBV12-3 or TRBV12-4 and TRBJ1-1, with 7 bases identical to TRBD1. The CDR3 has 16 residues. The V gene end was trimmed by 1 base and the J gene end by 11 bases; junction bases not matched to a gene: 16. The CDR3 DNA is TGTGCCAGCAGTTTAGACGACAGGGACCTACCTCCTGGTGCTTTCTTT. Its protein product is CASSLDDRDLPPGAFF.

This clonotype has a count of ten or more. The chain uses TRBV20-1 and TRBJ1-4, with D unclear. Germline V gene lookup returns CDR1 DFQATT and CDR2 SNEGSKA (reference sequence). Trimming took off 6 bases at V and 7 bases at J, with 21 bases between the two ends. This CDR3 spans 15 amino acids. CDR3 in DNA: TGCAGTGCCGGGAAAACTCGCCCAGGAGGTGAAAAACTGTTTTTT. This codes for CSAGKTRPGGEKLFF.

This clonotype was detected only a few times. One base away lies a much larger clone, so this may be a sequencing read error. The J gene is TRBJ2-3, the V gene TRBV28; D gene uncertain. The CDR3 extends over 15 amino acids. V lost 4 bases to trimming and J lost 4 bases, with 15 bases between them. Looked up from germline, CDR1 is MDHEN and CDR2 is SYDVKM. CDR3 residues: CASSSTTTVADTQYF. The CDR3 coding sequence is TGTGCCAGCAGTTCGACAACAACTGTTGCAGATACGCAGTATTTT.

This clonotype was observed many times. The V and J genes are TRBV20-1 and TRBJ2-1; D remains unclear. This CDR3 region has 12 residues. Trimming left V 2 bases short and J 1 base short, with 3 bases between. The germline gives CDR1 DFQATT, CDR2 SNEGSKA (reference sequence). This chain's CDR3 is CSARMSYNEQFF. The CDR3 region has the DNA TGCAGTGCTAGAATGTCCTACAATGAGCAGTTCTTC.

This clonotype turned up a few times. This chain uses TRBV28 with TRBJ2-3; D remains ambiguous. V was shortened by 5 bases and J by 2 bases, with 8 bases between the two germline ends. CDR3 size: 13 residues. Germline CDR1 is MDHEN and CDR2 is SYDVKM. The CDR3 DNA reads TGTGCCAGCAGTCCTGGGAACACAGATACGCAGTATTTT. It is translated as CASSPGNTDTQYF.

In its sample, this clonotype ranks as medium-sized. One end of the junction does not line up with germline, which may come from a read error. The chain links TRBV27 to TRBJ1-5; D gene ambiguous. CDR1 is MNHEY, CDR2 SMNVEV, per germline (reference sequence). The CDR3 consists of 14 residues. The CDR3 here is CASSLSGEGQPQNF. DNA of the CDR3: TGTGCCAGCAGTTTATCGGGAGAAGGGCAGCCCCAGAATTTT.

This chain links TRBV2 with TRBJ2-1, with D perhaps TRBD1 (6 bases). Trimming shortened V by 6 bases and J by 6 bases, and 21 bases separated the two germline ends. The CDR3 is 16 residues long. CDR1 is SNHLY and CDR2 is FYNNEI in the germline V gene. The CDR3 nucleotides are TGTGCCAGCAGCAAGACAGGTTATGGGGTGGGCAATGAGCAGTTCTTC. Translation: CASSKTGYGVGNEQFF.

Relative to its sample, this clonotype is medium-sized (0.01 to 0.1%). J is TRBJ1-1 and V is TRBV20-1, with 7 bases fitting TRBD1. V was pared by 1 base and J by 0 bases, with 14 bases of the junction left unmatched. The germline CDR1 and CDR2 sequences are DFQATT and SNEGSKA (reference sequence). The CDR3 totals 18 residues. CDR3: CSARVLDRALGMNTEAFF. The CDR3 nucleotides read TGCAGTGCTAGAGTCCTCGACAGGGCCTTAGGCATGAACACTGAAGCTTTCTTT.

In its sample, this clonotype was seen a few times. V gene TRBV13 combines with J gene TRBJ2-5; the match to TRBD2 covers 9 bases. The CDR3 loop spans 16 amino acids. Germline assignment: CDR1 PRHDT and CDR2 FYEKMQ (reference sequence). V lost 3 bases, J lost 2 bases, and 7 bases stayed unmatched. The CDR3 DNA sequence: TGTGCCAGCAGCTTCCTCCAGCGGGAGGAACAAGAGACCCAGTACTTC. Its translation: CASSFLQREEQETQYF.

This clonotype was observed a few times. The chain uses TRBV30 and TRBJ2-3; D not certain. Trimming removed 5 bases at V and 6 bases at J, with 21 bases between. Germline assignment: CDR1 GTSNPN and CDR2 SVGIG (reference sequence). The CDR3 totals 15 residues. The CDR3 DNA sequence: TGTGCCTGGGGCCCCGGTGGTGGGCTTCTTGATACGCAGTATTTT. Protein product: CAWGPGGGLLDTQYF.

This clonotype was recorded at least ten times. The chain recombines TRBV7-9 with TRBJ2-1; D is unresolved. V lost 2 bases to trimming and J lost 9 bases, with 5 bases between them. Germline lookup yields CDR1 SEHNR and CDR2 FQNEAQ (reference sequence). CDR3 size: 11 residues. The CDR3 sequence: CASSLPGEQFF. The CDR3 DNA sequence: TGTGCCAGCAGCTTACCTGGTGAGCAGTTCTTC.